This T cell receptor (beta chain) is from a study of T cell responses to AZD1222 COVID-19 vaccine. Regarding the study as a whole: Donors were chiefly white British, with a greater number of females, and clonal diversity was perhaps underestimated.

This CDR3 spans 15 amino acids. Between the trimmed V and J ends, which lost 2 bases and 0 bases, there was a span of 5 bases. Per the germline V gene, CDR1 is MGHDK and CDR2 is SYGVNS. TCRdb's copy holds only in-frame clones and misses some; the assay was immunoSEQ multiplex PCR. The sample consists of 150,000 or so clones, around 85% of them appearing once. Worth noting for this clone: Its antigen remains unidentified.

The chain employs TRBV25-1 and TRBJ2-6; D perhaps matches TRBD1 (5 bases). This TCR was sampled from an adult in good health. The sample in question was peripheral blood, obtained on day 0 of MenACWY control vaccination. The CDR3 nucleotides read TGTGCCAGCAGTGAACAGGGCTCTGGGGCCAACGTCCTGACTTTC. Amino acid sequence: CASSEQGSGANVLTF.